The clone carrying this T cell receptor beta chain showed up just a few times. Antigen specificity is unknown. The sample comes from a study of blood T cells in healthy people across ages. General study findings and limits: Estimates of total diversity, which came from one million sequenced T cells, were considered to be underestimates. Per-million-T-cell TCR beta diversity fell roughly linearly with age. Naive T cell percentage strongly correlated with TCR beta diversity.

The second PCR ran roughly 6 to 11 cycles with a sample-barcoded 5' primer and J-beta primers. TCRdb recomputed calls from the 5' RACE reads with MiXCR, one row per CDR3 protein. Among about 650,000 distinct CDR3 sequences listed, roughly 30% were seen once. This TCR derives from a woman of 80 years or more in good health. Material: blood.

In DNA form, the CDR3 reads TGCGCCAGCAGCCCGGGGGACAGCTCCAACTATGGCTACACCTTC. Protein product: CASSPGDSSNYGYTF. The chain has TRBV5-1 and TRBJ1-2; TRBD1 matches at 7 bases. From germline, CDR1 is SGHRS and CDR2 YFSETQ. Unmatched junction bases numbered 8, after V lost 4 bases and J lost 2 bases. This CDR3 spans 15 amino acids.